The rows below give T cell receptor beta chains drawn from one sample of a study of cytomegalovirus exposure and HLA in healthy donors. Assay used: immunoSEQ multiplex PCR; TCRdb lists only in-frame clones, some missing. Counted here are about 56,000 clones, around 94% occurring once; the ten biggest clones make up 0.9% to 1.4%. Sequenced sample: PBMCs. These receptors were obtained from a man aged 18 to 30 in good health and CMV-seronegative. CDR3s include the opening cysteine and the closing phenylalanine or tryptophan. A D gene is named only where the DNA matches it firmly. Where a row states a size, it is once, few, many or the class of an expanded clone; other rows omit it.

v_gene	j_gene	d_gene	abundance	CDR3nt	CDR3aa
TRBV7-2	TRBJ1-1	TRBD1	.	TGTGCCAGCAGCTTAGCCGGGACAGCCAACACTGAAGCTTTCTTT	CASSLAGTANTEAFF
TRBV11-2	TRBJ2-2	TRBD2	once	TGTGCCAGCAGCTTGGGACTAGCGAACACCGGGGAGCTGTTTTTT	CASSLGLANTGELFF
TRBV12-5	TRBJ2-3	TRBD2	.	TGTGCTAGTGGTGCGGGGGGGCTAGCGGGAGTGGTAGATACGCAGTATTTT	CASGAGGLAGVVDTQYF
TRBV4-1	TRBJ2-7	TRBD1	.	TGCGCCAGCAGCCCGTCTCTGGGGCAGGGGGCTTACGAGCAGTACTTC	CASSPSLGQGAYEQYF
TRBV4-1	TRBJ2-3	.	.	TGCGCCAGCAGCCAAATGGGGGAGGGGGTGGGCACAGATACGCAGTATTTT	CASSQMGEGVGTDTQYF
TRBV21-1	TRBJ2-1	.	.	TGTGCCAGCAGCAAAGAGTTCATACCAGGCTCTGCATGCTACAATGAGCAGTTCTTC	CASSKEFIPGSACYNEQFF
TRBV9	TRBJ2-7	TRBD2	.	TGTGCCAGCAGCCCGAGGCTAGCGGGCCCCTACGAGCAGTACTTC	CASSPRLAGPYEQYF
TRBV7-8	TRBJ2-1	.	.	TGTGCCAGCAGCTTAGATCGACTGACGAGCTCCTACAATGAGCAGTTCTTC	CASSLDRLTSSYNEQFF
TRBV7-6	TRBJ1-2	.	once	TGTGCCAGCAGCGGGTTAGACAAATATGGCTACACCTTC	CASSGLDKYGYTF
TRBV4-3	TRBJ2-3	.	.	TGCGCCAGCAGCCAAGACGGAGGCCGGGAAGATACGCAGTATTTT	CASSQDGGREDTQYF
TRBV2	TRBJ1-1	.	few	TGTGCCAGCAGTGATCGGACAGCAAACACTGAAGCTTTCTTT	CASSDRTANTEAFF
TRBV19	TRBJ2-1	TRBD2	.	TGTGCCAGCGGGGAGGGTTTGATTAATGAGCAGTTCTTC	CASGEGLINEQFF
TRBV7-3	TRBJ2-1	TRBD2	.	TGTGCCAGCAGCTTAATGGAGCGGGAGAGCTACAATGAGCAGTTCTTC	CASSLMERESYNEQFF
TRBV19	TRBJ2-1	.	.	TGTGCCAGTACCCCGACAGGCGTCTCCTACAATGAGCAGTTCTTC	CASTPTGVSYNEQFF
TRBV6-4	TRBJ2-6	.	few	TGTGCCAGCAGTAAGGGACTCTCTGGGGCCAACGTCCTGACTTTC	CASSKGLSGANVLTF
TRBV6-5	TRBJ1-2	TRBD1	.	TGTGCCAGCTCAATTAGGGGGCGGTATGGCTACACCTTC	CASSIRGRYGYTF
TRBV6-5	TRBJ1-2	TRBD1	.	TGTGCCAGCAGACGGGACAGGGAGGCTGGCTACACCTTC	CASRRDREAGYTF
TRBV19	TRBJ2-2	TRBD2	.	TGTGCCAGTAGTATAGGAGCGGGAGGTTTATCCGGGGAGCTGTTTTTT	CASSIGAGGLSGELFF
TRBV18	TRBJ2-7	.	.	TGTGCCAGCTCGCCGCAGGGAGGTGAGAGTGGCGAGCAGTACTTC	CASSPQGGESGEQYF
TRBV9	TRBJ1-3	.	.	TGTGCCAGCAGCGGGCCCCTGGCCAACACCATATATTTT	CASSGPLANTIYF
TRBV6-5	TRBJ2-3	TRBD1	once	TGTGCCAGCAGTCGGACAGGGGCAGATACGCAGTATTTT	CASSRTGADTQYF
TRBV6-5	TRBJ2-1	.	.	TGTGCCAGCAGTCCCCGCGGGACTCTTAATGAGCAGTTCTTC	CASSPRGTLNEQFF
TRBV28	TRBJ1-5	TRBD1	.	TGTGCCAGCAGCCAGACAGGGATTGGCAATCAGCCCCAGCATTTT	CASSQTGIGNQPQHF
TRBV4-2	TRBJ2-1	.	.	TGTGCCAGCAGCCAAGAGGAACTAGTGGTGTACAATGAGCAGTTCTTC	CASSQEELVVYNEQFF
TRBV6-5	TRBJ1-5	.	.	TGTGCCAGCAGTTACTCGAGGGAGGGCCAGCCCCAGCATTTT	CASSYSREGQPQHF
TRBV7-8	TRBJ2-1	.	once	TGTGCCAGCAGCTTAGTTTGGGGCCAGACAGGTTCCAATGAGCAGTTCTTC	CASSLVWGQTGSNEQFF
TRBV4-3	TRBJ2-1	TRBD2	few	TGCGCCAGCAGCCAAGGTGGACTAGATTACAATGAGCAGTTCTTC	CASSQGGLDYNEQFF